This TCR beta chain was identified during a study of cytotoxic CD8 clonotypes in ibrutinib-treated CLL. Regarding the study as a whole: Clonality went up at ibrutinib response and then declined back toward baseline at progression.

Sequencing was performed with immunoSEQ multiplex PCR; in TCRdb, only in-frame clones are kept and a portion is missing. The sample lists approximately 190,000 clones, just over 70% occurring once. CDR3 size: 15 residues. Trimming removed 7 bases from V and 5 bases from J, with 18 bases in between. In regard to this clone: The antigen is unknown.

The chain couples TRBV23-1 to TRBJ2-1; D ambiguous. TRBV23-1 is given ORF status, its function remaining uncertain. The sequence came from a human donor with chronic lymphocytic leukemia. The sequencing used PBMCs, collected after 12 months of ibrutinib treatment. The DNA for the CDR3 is TGCGCCAGCACCAAAAGTAGGTTGTCCCACAATGAGCAGTTCTTC. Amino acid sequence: CASTKSRLSHNEQFF.